These 17 T cell receptor beta chains were all obtained from the same sample, sequenced in a study of blood T cell repertoires in COVID-19. Method: immunoSEQ multiplex PCR; TCRdb's copy keeps in-frame clones and lacks some. The table includes roughly 64,000 clones, just over 85% detected once. Sequenced material: peripheral blood. These receptors were obtained from a man aged 40-55 years with acute or convalescent COVID-19.

The chain uses TRBV3-1 (or the pseudogene TRBV3-2) and TRBJ2-7; D is perhaps TRBD2 (7 bases). V shed 1 base and J shed 5 bases, with 12 bases lying between them. Germline values: CDR1 LGHDT, CDR2 YNNKEL (reference sequence). The CDR3 sequence is 14 residues long. CDR3 sequence: CASSQVGGPNEQYF. DNA of the CDR3: TGTGCCAGCAGCCAAGTCGGGGGGCCCAACGAGCAGTACTTC.

This clone was seen just once. This rearrangement joins TRBV5-1 to TRBJ1-1; D is ambiguous. This CDR3 region has 15 residues. Trimming removed 0 bases from V and 1 base from J, with 10 bases in between. CDR1 and CDR2 from the germline V gene are SGHRS and YFSETQ. The DNA for the CDR3 is TGCGCCAGCAGCTTGGTAGCAGCCCCGAACACTGAAGCTTTCTTT. Encoded protein: CASSLVAAPNTEAFF.

This chain connects TRBV30 to TRBJ1-1, with D hard to call. With 1 base removed from V and 6 bases from J, the gap between germline ends came to 15 bases. Germline V CDR1 and CDR2: GTSNPN, SVGIG (reference sequence). This CDR3 is 14 amino acids long. The CDR3 DNA is TGTGCCTGGAGTGCCAAAGGTGGAGTCTCTGAAGCTTTCTTT. The encoded protein is CAWSAKGGVSEAFF.

The rearrangement joins TRBV25-1 to TRBJ1-1, with 7 bases matching TRBD1. CDR3 size: 13 residues. Germline V gene data show CDR1 as MGHDK and CDR2 as SYGVNS. V lost 10 bases to trimming and J lost 1 base; unmatched junction nucleotides: 6. CDR3: CATLGTANTEAFF. The CDR3 nucleotides are TGTGCCACCTTGGGGACAGCGAACACTGAAGCTTTCTTT.

The chain carries TRBV3-1 (or the pseudogene TRBV3-2) and TRBJ2-7; 7 nucleotides match TRBD2. CDR1 and CDR2 (germline): LGHDT, YNNKEL (reference sequence). J lost 13 bases, V lost 2 bases, and 8 bases had no gene match. There are 12 residues in the CDR3. CDR3 sequence: CASSQPGGDLYF. The CDR3 DNA follows: TGTGCCAGCAGCCAACCTGGGGGGGATCTCTACTTC.

CDR3 loop: CASSETRGYNEQFF. The CDR3 nucleotides are TGTGCCAGCTCGGAAACTCGAGGGTACAATGAGCAGTTCTTC. This chain uses TRBV18 with TRBJ2-1; TRBD2 is a possible D gene (5 bases). The CDR3 length is 14 residues. The V and J ends lost 6 bases and 4 bases respectively, with 13 bases between them. Germline values: CDR1 KGHSH, CDR2 LQKENI.

The chain is built from TRBV6-6 and TRBJ2-2; 8 nucleotides line up with TRBD2. There are 15 residues in the CDR3. V lost 5 bases, J lost 7 bases, and 9 bases stayed unmatched. Looked up from germline, CDR1 is MNHNY and CDR2 is SVGAGI (reference sequence). CDR3 protein: CASSPGTRIGGELFF. CDR3 bases: TGTGCCAGCAGTCCCGGGACTAGGATCGGCGGGGAGCTGTTTTTT.

This clone has only a few counts. The genes are TRBV12-3 or TRBV12-4 and TRBJ1-5, with D perhaps matching TRBD1 (5 bases). Trimming removed 7 bases at V and 4 bases at J, with 11 bases between. This CDR3 comprises 13 residues. CDR3 in DNA: TGTGCCAGCATTGGGGGGTCAAATCAGCCCCAGCATTTT. Protein product: CASIGGSNQPQHF.

The V and J genes are TRBV6-5 and TRBJ1-1; D might be TRBD1 (6 bases). Trimming left V 6 bases short and J 1 base short, with 12 bases between. The CDR3 totals 14 residues. Germline-derived CDR1 and CDR2 are MNHEY and SVGAGI. In DNA form, the CDR3 reads TGTGCCAGCAGATCTACAGGGAGGAACACTGAAGCTTTCTTT. It is translated as CASRSTGRNTEAFF.

The V call is TRBV5-6, the J call TRBJ2-5; TRBD1 might be the D (6 bases). This CDR3 contains 14 residues. Per germline, CDR1 SGHDT and CDR2 YYEEEE. Trimming cost V 4 bases and J 4 bases, with 14 bases left between them. DNA for the CDR3: TGTGCCAGCAGCATTCGACAGGCCGGAGAGACCCAGTACTTC. It codes for CASSIRQAGETQYF. The whole variable domain, filled in from reference TRBV5-6 and TRBJ2-5, reads DAGVTQSPTHLIKTRGQQVTLRCSPKSGHDTVSWYQQALGQGPQFIFQYYEEEERQRGNFPDRFSGHQFPNYSSELNVNALLLGDSALYLCASSIRQAGETQYFGPGTRLLVL.

The V and J genes are TRBV6-7 and TRBJ1-4; possibly TRBD1 for D (6 bases). TRBV6-7 is assigned to the ORF class and has an uncertain function. The CDR3 spans 16 residues. V was shortened by 0 bases and J by 2 bases, with 10 bases between the two germline ends. The CDR3 loop reads CASSYSSRGTNEKLFF. The CDR3 region has the DNA TGTGCCAGCAGTTACTCGAGTAGGGGGACTAATGAAAAACTGTTTTTT.

The chain combines TRBV3-1 (or the pseudogene TRBV3-2) with TRBJ2-3; perhaps TRBD1 as D (5 bases). Trimming took 6 bases from V and 6 from J, leaving 10 bases between them. The CDR3 is 12 amino acids. Per the germline V gene, CDR1 is LGHDT and CDR2 is YNNKEL (reference sequence). The DNA of the CDR3 is TGTGCCAGCAGTCTCAGACAGGATACGCAGTATTTT. It specifies CASSLRQDTQYF.

The chain employs TRBV11-2 and TRBJ2-7; no firm D call. The germline V gene encodes CDR1 SGHAT and CDR2 FQNNGV. The CDR3 extends over 13 amino acids. With 5 bases removed from V and 4 bases from J, the gap between germline ends came to 12 bases. CDR3 in DNA: TGTGCCAGCAGCCCCCGTCGAGAGTACGAGCAGTACTTC. Protein: CASSPRREYEQYF.

This sequence joins TRBV29-1 and TRBJ2-7; 8 bases align to TRBD1. Germline V CDR1 and CDR2: SQVTM, ANQGSEA. V lost 6 bases to trimming and J lost 2 bases; unmatched junction nucleotides: 12. The CDR3 has 15 amino acids. CDR3 sequence (DNA): TGCAGCGTAGCAGCAGGGGGCGGCCGGACCTACGAGCAGTACTTC. Amino acids: CSVAAGGGRTYEQYF.

The V call is TRBV5-1, the J call TRBJ1-4, with 9 nucleotides matching TRBD1. Germline loops: CDR1 SGHRS, CDR2 YFSETQ. The junction had 7 bases not matched to a gene; V was cut back by 3 bases and J by 7 bases. This CDR3 is built from 15 residues. The CDR3 is CASSSTGGAAEKLFF. The CDR3 DNA follows: TGCGCCAGCAGCTCCACAGGGGGCGCGGCTGAAAAACTGTTTTTT.

The rearrangement links TRBV7-3 to TRBJ1-3; D is undetermined. The CDR3 is made up of 15 amino acids. Germline V gene sequence: CDR1 SGHTA, CDR2 FQGTGA. Trimming took off 2 bases at V and 0 bases at J, with 8 bases between the two ends. Written as DNA, the CDR3 is TGTGCCAGCAGCTTAGCAGGCGACTCTGGAAACACCATATATTTT. Residues: CASSLAGDSGNTIYF. Supplemented by reference TRBV7-3 and TRBJ1-3, the full variable domain reads GAGVSQTPSNKVTEKGKYVELRCDPISGHTALYWYRQSLGQGPEFLIYFQGTGAADDSGLPNDRFFAVRPEGSVSTLKIQRTERGDSAVYLCASSLAGDSGNTIYFGEGSWLTVV.

This clone was observed a single time. The chain is built from TRBV5-4 and TRBJ2-5; 7 bases line up with TRBD1. Germline V gives CDR1 SGHNT, CDR2 YYREEE (reference sequence). V gave up 5 bases and J gave up 2 bases; unmatched junction bases: 3. The length of the CDR3 is 13 residues. CDR3 sequence reads: CASRWGQQETQYF. CDR3 DNA: TGTGCCAGCAGGTGGGGACAGCAAGAGACCCAGTACTTC.